This TCR beta chain is from a study of T-cell memory formation after mild COVID-19. Study information: TCR clusters were mostly confined to one donor each.

Study-level points and caveats: A second wave of clones peaked on day 37, and their SARS-CoV-2 specificity went unconfirmed. Prior to infection, memory already included some responding clones, suggesting cross-reactive memory joined.

Constant-segment primers and 5'RACE yielded cDNA libraries for TCR alpha and TCR beta, each carrying sample barcodes and UMIs. MiXCR, run by TCRdb on the 5' RACE reads, gives a single entry per CDR3 protein. The sample records around 320,000 distinct CDR3 sequences, 28% being singletons. Note on this clonotype: What it binds is unknown.

Germline lookup yields CDR1 MNHEY and CDR2 SVGEGT. The CDR3 spans 15 residues. V shed 2 bases, J shed 4 bases, and the junction held 3 bases outside the gene matches. This receptor was obtained from an adult woman who had mild COVID-19 (a few samples of this study predate the infection). Cell type and time point are not known. J is TRBJ2-7 and V is TRBV6-2 or TRBV6-3; 12 bases fit TRBD2. The material sequenced was PBMCs or a T cell subset sorted from them (not recorded which). This chain's CDR3 is CASSYRTSGNYEQYF. CDR3 DNA: TGTGCCAGCAGTTACCGGACTAGCGGGAATTACGAGCAGTACTTC.